The TCR beta chain described here comes from a study of cytomegalovirus exposure and HLA in healthy donors. This clone was counted between two and nine times. PCR used 60 Vbeta primers and 13 Jbeta primers. Method: immunoSEQ multiplex PCR; TCRdb's copy keeps in-frame clones and lacks some. The profile shows 170,000 or so clones, 65% to 80% of them singletons. The source of this sequence is a woman between 40 and 55 years old in good health and CMV-seronegative. The sequenced sample was PBMCs.

The CDR3 protein is CASSGLNYEQYF. CDR3 coding DNA: TGTGCCAGCAGTGGACTGAACTACGAGCAGTACTTC. The rearrangement links TRBV2 to TRBJ2-7; the D is unclear. The CDR3 spans 12 residues. Germline-derived CDR1 and CDR2 are SNHLY and FYNNEI. V gave up 4 bases and J gave up 3 bases, with 7 bases separating them. Complete variable domain (other parts from reference TRBV2 and TRBJ2-7): EPEVTQTPSHQVTQMGQEVILRCVPISNHLYFYWYRQILGQKVEFLVSFYNNEISEKSEIFDDQFSVERPDGSNFTLKIRSTKLEDSAMYFCASSGLNYEQYFGPGTRLTVT.